What follows describes a single T cell receptor (beta chain). This specimen belongs to a study of blood T cell repertoires in COVID-19. TCRdb's copy holds only in-frame clones and misses some; the assay was immunoSEQ multiplex PCR. The table lists 210,000 or so clones, 80% to 90% of them singletons. The trim removed 2 bases at V and 2 bases at J, leaving 12 bases unmatched. Looked up from germline, CDR1 is LGHNT and CDR2 is FRNRAP. This CDR3 has 18 residues. The chain recombines TRBV12-5 with TRBJ1-5; 7 positions match TRBD1. The receptor was derived from a woman aged 45-60 years with active or convalescent COVID-19. Sequenced sample: peripheral blood. CDR3 DNA sequence: TGTGCTAGTGGTTTGATAACAGGGGAGGTAAGGGGCAATCAGCCCCAGCATTTT. Its translation is CASGLITGEVRGNQPQHF.